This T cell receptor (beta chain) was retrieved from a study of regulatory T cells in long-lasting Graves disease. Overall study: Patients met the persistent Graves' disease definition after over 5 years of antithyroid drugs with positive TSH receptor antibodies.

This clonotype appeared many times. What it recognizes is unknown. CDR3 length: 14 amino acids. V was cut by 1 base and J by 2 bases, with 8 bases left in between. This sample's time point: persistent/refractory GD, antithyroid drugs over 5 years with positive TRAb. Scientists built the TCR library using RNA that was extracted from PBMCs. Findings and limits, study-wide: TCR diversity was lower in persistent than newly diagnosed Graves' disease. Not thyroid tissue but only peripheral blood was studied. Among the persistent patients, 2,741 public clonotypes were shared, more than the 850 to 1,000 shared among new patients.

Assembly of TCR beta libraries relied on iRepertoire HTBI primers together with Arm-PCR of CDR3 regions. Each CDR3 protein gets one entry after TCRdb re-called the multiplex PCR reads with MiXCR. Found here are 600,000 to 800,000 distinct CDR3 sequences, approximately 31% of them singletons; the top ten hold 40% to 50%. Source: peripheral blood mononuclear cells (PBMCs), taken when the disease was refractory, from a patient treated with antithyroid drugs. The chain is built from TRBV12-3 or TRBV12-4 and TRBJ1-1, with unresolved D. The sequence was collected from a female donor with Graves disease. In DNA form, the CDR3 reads TGTGCCAGCAGTTTAGGGCGGAAAAACACTGAAGCTTTCTTT. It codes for CASSLGRKNTEAFF.